A single sample gave rise to the 18 T cell receptor beta chains below, sequenced in a study of blood T cell repertoires in COVID-19. Clones were read by immunoSEQ multiplex PCR, and TCRdb kept only the in-frame ones, dropping some. The data contain 35,000 to 50,000 clones, 87% of them seen just once; the ten biggest clones take up around 4.7%. The sequenced sample was peripheral blood. All receptors derive from a man in his 60s with acute or convalescent COVID-19.

The chain joins TRBV10-3 to TRBJ1-1, with no clear D. CDR1 ENHRY and CDR2 SYGVKD come from the germline V gene. V was cut by 6 bases and J by 0 bases, with 11 bases left in between. The CDR3 contains 14 residues. Here the CDR3 reads CAISTNGLNTEAFF. The CDR3, as DNA: TGTGCCATCAGCACTAACGGGTTGAACACTGAAGCTTTCTTT.

The chain recombines TRBV19 with TRBJ2-2; 8 bases are a match to TRBD1. V lost 10 bases and J lost 5; bases outside the gene matches: 12. Germline V gene sequence: CDR1 LNHDA, CDR2 SQIVND (reference sequence). This CDR3 has 15 amino acids. The CDR3 loop reads CATRPQGAGTGELFF. In DNA, the CDR3 is TGTGCCACACGCCCCCAGGGGGCTGGGACCGGGGAGCTGTTTTTT.

V usage is TRBV27 and J usage is TRBJ2-3; 8 nucleotides agree with TRBD2. The CDR3 is 14 residues long. V shed 5 bases and J 5 bases; nucleotides not matched to a gene: 6. Germline lookup yields CDR1 MNHEY and CDR2 SMNVEV (reference sequence). The CDR3 DNA reads as TGTGCCAGCAGTCCTCGGGGGGGTATAGATACGCAGTATTTT. Its translation: CASSPRGGIDTQYF.

The genes are TRBV4-2 and TRBJ2-7, with 8 bases fitting TRBD1. Per germline, CDR1 LGHNA and CDR2 YNFKEQ. This CDR3 is built from 18 residues. The V segment lost 0 bases and the J segment 4 bases; nucleotides outside the gene matches: 14. The CDR3 DNA follows: TGTGCCAGCAGCCAAGACAGTAGTGGGGCAGGGGGCGGGTACGAGCAGTACTTC. Residues: CASSQDSSGAGGGYEQYF.

The CDR3 loop is CAWSGSAGGRLETQYF. The CDR3 coding sequence is TGTGCCTGGAGTGGATCGGCGGGGGGCCGGTTGGAGACCCAGTACTTC. The rearrangement joins TRBV30 to TRBJ2-5, with TRBD2 matching over 8 bases. This CDR3 is built from 16 residues. The V segment lost 1 base and the J segment 5 bases; nucleotides outside the gene matches: 12. CDR1 and CDR2 from the germline V gene are GTSNPN and SVGIG (reference sequence). The full variable domain, in which reference TRBV30 and TRBJ2-5 provide the parts outside the CDR3, is SQTIHQWPATLVQPVGSPLSLECTVEGTSNPNLYWYRQAAGRGLQLLFYSVGIGQISSEVPQNLSASRPQDRQFILSSKKLLLSDSGFYLCAWSGSAGGRLETQYFGPGTRLLVL.

The chain combines TRBV27 with TRBJ2-7, with TRBD2 matching over 15 bases. The germline gives CDR1 MNHEY, CDR2 SMNVEV (reference sequence). CDR3 length: 17 amino acids. V lost 6 bases and J lost 5; bases outside the gene matches: 11. CDR3 in amino acids: CASSGLAGGPGVHEQYF. The DNA for the CDR3 is TGTGCCAGCAGCGGACTAGCGGGGGGGCCGGGAGTCCACGAGCAGTACTTC.

This CDR3 is CASSLQGQGNNSPLHF. The CDR3 DNA follows: TGCGCCAGCAGCTTGCAGGGGCAGGGAAATAATTCACCCCTCCACTTT. The rearrangement uses TRBV5-1 and TRBJ1-6; D possibly corresponds to TRBD1 (6 bases). V was shortened by 1 base and J by 5 bases, with 13 bases between the two germline ends. The CDR3 has 16 residues. The V gene's germline CDR1 is SGHRS and CDR2 YFSETQ.

V gene TRBV11-2 combines with J gene TRBJ1-1; possible D gene TRBD1, 6 bases. V lost 5 bases and J lost 3, with 13 bases in between. The CDR3 loop spans 14 amino acids. Germline CDR1 reads SGHAT; CDR2 reads FQNNGV. The CDR3 DNA reads TGTGCCAGCAGCCCGACCACAGGGTACACTGAAGCTTTCTTT. Its translation is CASSPTTGYTEAFF.

The chain links TRBV21-1 to TRBJ1-1; whether TRBD1, the table's D call, matches the DNA was not checked. TRBV21-1 is tagged as a pseudogene. The CDR3 is 17 amino acids. The DNA of the CDR3 is TGTGCCAGCAGCAACCGGGGTGTGGGACAGGGAGGAACTGAAGCTTTCTTT. The encoded protein is CASSNRGVGQGGTEAFF.

The genes are TRBV7-2 and TRBJ1-1, with D unclear. The CDR3 runs 15 residues. Trimming removed 4 bases at V and 2 bases at J, with 14 bases between. The V gene's germline CDR1 is SGHTA and CDR2 FQGNSA. CDR3 region: CASSWGIRGNTEAFF. The CDR3 coding sequence is TGTGCCAGCAGCTGGGGAATACGGGGAAACACTGAAGCTTTCTTT. The variable domain in full, with the rest retrieved from reference TRBV7-2 and TRBJ1-1, is GAGVSQSPSNKVTEKGKDVELRCDPISGHTALYWYRQSLGQGLEFLIYFQGNSAPDKSGLPSDRFSAERTGGSVSTLTIQRTQQEDSAVYLCASSWGIRGNTEAFFGQGTRLTVV.

The chain links TRBV18 to TRBJ1-6; 8 positions agree with TRBD1. The V gene's germline CDR1 is KGHSH and CDR2 LQKENI. The CDR3 loop spans 17 amino acids. The J segment lost 9 bases and the V segment lost 4 bases, leaving 14 bases of the junction unmatched. For the CDR3, the DNA is TGTGCCAGCTCACTACTTCCGGGACAGGAGACGGGTTCACCCCTCCACTTT. This encodes CASSLLPGQETGSPLHF.

A few counts support this clone. The chain combines TRBV19 with TRBJ1-5, with 8 bases lining up with TRBD1. V shed 1 base, J shed 4 bases, and the junction held 3 bases outside the gene matches. CDR1 is LNHDA and CDR2 is SQIVND in the germline V gene (reference sequence). The CDR3 is 15 residues long. CDR3: CASSIAGTGNQPQHF. Written as DNA, the CDR3 is TGTGCCAGTAGTATAGCCGGGACAGGTAATCAGCCCCAGCATTTT.

CDR3 DNA: TGTGCCAGTAGTATAGATGTGGGGGCGCTGACTGAAGCTTTCTTT. Protein sequence: CASSIDVGALTEAFF. The V call is TRBV19, the J call TRBJ1-1, with D perhaps TRBD1 (6 bases). Between the trimmed V and J ends, which lost 0 bases and 5 bases, there was a span of 13 bases. CDR1 LNHDA and CDR2 SQIVND come from the germline V gene (reference sequence). The length of the CDR3 is 15 residues.

V is TRBV11-2 and J is TRBJ2-5; TRBD2 might be the D (6 bases). CDR3 size: 15 residues. Trimming removed 4 bases at V and 5 bases at J, with 17 bases between. The germline V gene encodes CDR1 SGHAT and CDR2 FQNNGV. CDR3 amino acids: CASSSRLGAGETQYF. Here the CDR3 DNA reads TGTGCCAGCAGCTCACGGTTGGGCGCGGGGGAGACCCAGTACTTC. The variable domain in full, completed from reference TRBV11-2 and TRBJ2-5, reads EAGVAQSPRYKIIEKRQSVAFWCNPISGHATLYWYQQILGQGPKLLIQFQNNGVVDDSQLPKDRFSAERLKGVDSTLKIQPAKLEDSAVYLCASSSRLGAGETQYFGPGTRLLVL.

This clone has just one count. V is TRBV27 and J is TRBJ1-4, with TRBD1 as a possible D gene (5 bases). This CDR3 spans 13 amino acids. V was shortened by 2 bases and J by 7 bases, with 8 bases between the two germline ends. Per the germline V gene, CDR1 is MNHEY and CDR2 is SMNVEV (reference sequence). The CDR3 DNA is TGTGCCAGCAGTTTAGGCCAGGGTGAAAAACTGTTTTTT. Its protein product is CASSLGQGEKLFF. The variable domain in full, with the rest retrieved from reference TRBV27 and TRBJ1-4, is EAQVTQNPRYLITVTGKKLTVTCSQNMNHEYMSWYRQDPGLGLRQIYYSMNVEVTDKGDVPEGYKVSRKEKRNFPLILESPSPNQTSLYFCASSLGQGEKLFFGSGTQLSVL.

The genes are TRBV18 and TRBJ1-5; D is unclear. The V gene's germline CDR1 is KGHSH and CDR2 LQKENI. The CDR3 contains 13 residues. The ends were cut back, 6 bases at V and 3 bases at J, with 9 bases in the middle. As DNA, the CDR3 is TGTGCCAGCTCCCCAGGAGACAATCAGCCCCAGCATTTT. Amino acids: CASSPGDNQPQHF.

The chain recombines TRBV3-1 (or the pseudogene TRBV3-2) with TRBJ2-2; the D gene is possibly TRBD1 (5 bases). There are 14 residues in the CDR3. The V gene's germline CDR1 is LGHDT and CDR2 YNNKEL (reference sequence). The V end was cut by 2 bases, the J end by 8 bases, with 12 bases between. CDR3 nucleotides: TGTGCCAGCAGCCAAACTCAGGGTTGGGGGGAGCTGTTTTTT. This codes for CASSQTQGWGELFF.

This chain joins TRBV6-5 and TRBJ1-6; TRBD1 aligns across 8 bases. V was clipped by 5 bases and J by 17 bases; unmatched bases: 14. The CDR3 has 14 residues. Per germline, CDR1 MNHEY and CDR2 SVGAGI. The DNA for the CDR3 is TGTGCCAGCAGTCTCGGGACAGGCGCCGTAGAGATCCACTTT. This codes for CASSLGTGAVEIHF.